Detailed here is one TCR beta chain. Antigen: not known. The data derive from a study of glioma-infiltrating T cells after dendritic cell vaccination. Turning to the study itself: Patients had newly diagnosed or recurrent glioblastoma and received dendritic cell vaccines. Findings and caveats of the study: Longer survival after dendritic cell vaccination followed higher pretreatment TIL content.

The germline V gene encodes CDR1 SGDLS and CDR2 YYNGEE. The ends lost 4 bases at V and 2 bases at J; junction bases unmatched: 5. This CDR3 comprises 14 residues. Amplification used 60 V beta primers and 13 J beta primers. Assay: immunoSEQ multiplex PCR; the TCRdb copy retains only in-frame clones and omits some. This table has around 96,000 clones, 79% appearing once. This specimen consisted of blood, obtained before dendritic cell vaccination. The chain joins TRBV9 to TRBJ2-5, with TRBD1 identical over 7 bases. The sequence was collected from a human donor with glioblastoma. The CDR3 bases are TGTGCCAGCAGCCTTGGGACAGATCAAGAGACCCAGTACTTC. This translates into CASSLGTDQETQYF.